What follows describes a single TCR beta chain. The source of the sample is a study of blood T cell repertoires in COVID-19. About the study: Donors in the United States, Italy and Spain gave samples during acute or convalescent COVID-19. PBMCs, B-cell-depleted T cells, or T cells were the source of the cDNA or gDNA that made up the material.

Produced via immunoSEQ multiplex PCR; TCRdb's table is partial and in-frame only. Here the sample spans 150,000 to 200,000 clones, around 82% being singletons. Donors were grouped by their self-reported clinical history. Germline V gives CDR1 LNHDA, CDR2 SQIVND (reference sequence). This CDR3 has 13 residues. The germline V and J ends were trimmed by 2 bases and 6 bases, with 5 bases remaining between them. The sequence derives from a woman aged 45-60 years with acute COVID-19. The chain is built from TRBV19 and TRBJ1-6; D gene ambiguous. Material for sequencing was PBMCs or T cells enriched from blood (not recorded which). The DNA for the CDR3 is TGTGCCAGTAGTATACAGTTTAATTCACCCCTCCACTTT. Protein product: CASSIQFNSPLHF.